These 27 T cell receptor beta chains came from one sample sequenced in a study of shared clonotypes between healthy human individuals. The protocol was immunoSEQ multiplex PCR, while the TCRdb copy is restricted to in-frame clones and leaves out a portion. The sample holds roughly 2 million clones, nearly 97% seen once. What was sequenced was naive CD4+ T cells sorted from blood. Subset: CD45RA+ positively selected. The source of these receptors is a man aged 18 to 35 in good health.

The gene calls are TRBV9 and TRBJ2-5, with 7 bases lining up with TRBD2. The germline CDR1 and CDR2 sequences are SGDLS and YYNGEE. CDR3 size: 14 residues. J lost 4 bases, V lost 1 base, and 4 bases had no gene match. The CDR3 DNA follows: TGTGCCAGCAGCGTATTCTGGGGGGGAGAGACCCAGTACTTC. This codes for CASSVFWGGETQYF.

As for this clone: Other DNA sequences in the same sample also yield this CDR3. The V and J genes are TRBV28 and TRBJ2-1; TRBD2 matches 8 bases. CDR3 length: 15 amino acids. J was trimmed by 3 bases and V by 4 bases; bases with no gene match: 5. The germline V gene encodes CDR1 MDHEN and CDR2 SYDVKM. The CDR3: CASSSGTRSYNEQFF. CDR3 DNA: TGTGCCAGCAGTTCCGGGACTAGGAGCTACAATGAGCAGTTCTTC.

The rearrangement joins TRBV5-1 to TRBJ1-1; D unresolved. The CDR3 contains 15 residues. Germline CDR1 reads SGHRS; CDR2 reads YFSETQ. V dropped 4 bases and J dropped 3 bases, with 16 bases sitting between them. The CDR3 region has the DNA TGCGCCAGCAGCCCCTTTTTAAACGTGGACACTGAAGCTTTCTTT. This translates into CASSPFLNVDTEAFF. Looking up the rest from reference TRBV5-1 and TRBJ1-1 gives the full variable domain: KAGVTQTPRYLIKTRGQQVTLSCSPISGHRSVSWYQQTPGQGLQFLFEYFSETQRNKGNFPGRFSGRQFSNSRSEMNVSTLELGDSALYLCASSPFLNVDTEAFFGQGTRLTVV.

The chain couples TRBV28 to TRBJ1-2; D ambiguous. CDR1 is MDHEN, CDR2 SYDVKM, per germline. This CDR3 region has 15 residues. The V end lost 3 bases, the J end lost 5 bases, and 16 bases lay between the germline ends. The CDR3 protein is CASSFSGLREYGYTF. The CDR3, as DNA: TGTGCCAGCAGTTTCTCGGGATTGAGGGAATATGGCTACACCTTC.

Only a few counts were recorded for this clone. This chain connects TRBV7-3 to TRBJ2-1; maybe TRBD1 (6 bases). Germline loops: CDR1 SGHTA, CDR2 FQGTGA. The CDR3 runs to 16 residues. Trimming pared 2 bases from V and 5 bases from J, leaving 16 bases between. CDR3 bases: TGTGCCAGCAGCTTATCGGGACACTCGACGGACAATGAGCAGTTCTTC. Translated: CASSLSGHSTDNEQFF.

The CDR3 reads CASNPVFNRELFF. The CDR3 bases are TGTGCCAGCAATCCGGTCTTTAATAGGGAACTGTTTTTT. The chain has TRBV6-1 and TRBJ1-4; D not certain. CDR1 is MNHNS, CDR2 SASEGT, per germline. The V end lost 7 bases, the J end lost 12 bases, and 18 bases lay between the germline ends. The CDR3 has 13 amino acids.

Comments on this clone: This sample also contains other DNA sequences that code for the same CDR3. V gene TRBV30 combines with J gene TRBJ2-3; no clear D gene. This CDR3 comprises 12 residues. Deletions cut 2 bases from V and 5 bases from J, with 8 bases between. CDR1 GTSNPN and CDR2 SVGIG come from the germline V gene (reference sequence). The CDR3: CAWSPTRDTQYF. The DNA of the CDR3 is TGTGCCTGGAGTCCGACTCGAGATACGCAGTATTTT.

J is TRBJ2-5 and V is TRBV4-3, with 9 bases matching TRBD1. J lost 5 bases, V lost 0 bases, and 4 bases had no gene match. CDR1 is LGHNA, CDR2 YSLEER, per germline. CDR3 length: 15 amino acids. The CDR3 sequence is CASSQDGTGRETQYF. The DNA of the CDR3 is TGCGCCAGCAGCCAAGACGGGACAGGGAGGGAGACCCAGTACTTC.

The V gene is TRBV5-4, the J gene TRBJ1-2, with D maybe TRBD1 (6 bases). The V gene lost 3 bases and the J gene lost 2 bases, with 11 bases spanning the gap. Germline loops: CDR1 SGHNT, CDR2 YYREEE (reference sequence). This CDR3 is built from 14 residues. In DNA form, the CDR3 reads TGTGCCAGCAGCTCCAGGGGTAGGAACTATGGCTACACCTTC. It specifies CASSSRGRNYGYTF.

V and J are TRBV7-2 and TRBJ1-1, with D unresolved. Germline loops: CDR1 SGHTA, CDR2 FQGNSA. The CDR3 loop spans 15 amino acids. The ends were cut back, 3 bases at V and 0 bases at J, with 11 bases in the middle. This CDR3 is CASSLSGQVNTEAFF. CDR3 nucleotide sequence: TGTGCCAGCAGCTTGAGTGGTCAAGTGAACACTGAAGCTTTCTTT.

The genes are TRBV6-1 and TRBJ2-7; perhaps TRBD1 as D (5 bases). This CDR3 is 15 amino acids long. Trimming cost V 4 bases and J 1 base, with 14 bases left between them. Germline-derived CDR1 and CDR2 are MNHNS and SASEGT. CDR3 coding DNA: TGTGCCAGCAGTGTGTCGGACAACGCATCCTACGAGCAGTACTTC. Its translation: CASSVSDNASYEQYF.

The chain has TRBV27 and TRBJ1-6; 7 nucleotides line up with TRBD1. Germline V gene data show CDR1 as MNHEY and CDR2 as SMNVEV (reference sequence). Trimming at V came to 2 bases and at J to 10 bases, leaving 11 bases not matched to a gene. The CDR3 is 16 residues long. CDR3 bases: TGTGCCAGCAGTTTACTCGCCGGGACAGTGAGGTCACCCCTCCACTTT. Its protein is CASSLLAGTVRSPLHF.

A remark on this clone: The same CDR3 also results from other DNA sequences found in this sample. The chain links TRBV9 to TRBJ2-3; D might be TRBD1 or TRBD2, each matching 5 bases. The germline gives CDR1 SGDLS, CDR2 YYNGEE. V dropped 0 bases and J dropped 3 bases, with 8 bases sitting between them. This CDR3 comprises 14 residues. The CDR3 spells CASSVGGITDTQYF. CDR3 sequence (DNA): TGTGCCAGCAGCGTAGGGGGGATAACAGATACGCAGTATTTT. The entire variable domain, with the rest obtained from reference TRBV9 and TRBJ2-3, is as follows: DSGVTQTPKHLITATGQRVTLRCSPRSGDLSVYWYQQSLDQGLQFLIQYYNGEERAKGNILERFSAQQFPDLHSELNLSSLELGDSALYFCASSVGGITDTQYFGPGTRLTVL.

The chain carries TRBV9 and TRBJ2-3, with D tentatively TRBD1 (6 bases). V was cut by 5 bases and J by 2 bases, with 15 bases left in between. Germline V gene lookup returns CDR1 SGDLS and CDR2 YYNGEE. The CDR3 spans 15 residues. CDR3: CASSTWAGVTDTQYF. The CDR3 DNA follows: TGTGCCAGCAGTACCTGGGCAGGGGTCACAGATACGCAGTATTTT.

This clone was seen a single time. The chain has TRBV30 and TRBJ1-2; D call uncertain. The germline V and J ends were trimmed by 0 bases and 3 bases, with 11 bases remaining between them. The CDR3 runs 14 residues. CDR1 is GTSNPN, CDR2 SVGIG, per germline (reference sequence). DNA of the CDR3: TGTGCCTGGAGTGTAAGTCTCACCCACTATGGCTACACCTTC. It encodes CAWSVSLTHYGYTF. Looking up the rest from reference TRBV30 and TRBJ1-2 gives the full variable domain: SQTIHQWPATLVQPVGSPLSLECTVEGTSNPNLYWYRQAAGRGLQLLFYSVGIGQISSEVPQNLSASRPQDRQFILSSKKLLLSDSGFYLCAWSVSLTHYGYTFGSGTRLTVV.

This chain connects TRBV6-5 to TRBJ1-2, with 7 nucleotides matching TRBD1. Germline loops: CDR1 MNHEY, CDR2 SVGAGI. The CDR3 extends over 14 amino acids. J gave up 7 bases and V 5 bases, and 10 bases lay outside the gene matches. The CDR3 region has the DNA TGTGCCAGCAGTAAATCACAGGGGAGATTTGGCTACACCTTC. Encoded protein: CASSKSQGRFGYTF.

The chain combines TRBV10-2 with TRBJ2-7; 9 nucleotides align to TRBD2. With 0 bases clipped from V and 2 bases from J, the junction kept 5 bases outside the gene matches. Germline V lookup: CDR1 WSHSY, CDR2 SAAADI. There are 16 residues in the CDR3. The CDR3 here is CASSESAGGHPYEQYF. The CDR3 bases are TGCGCCAGCAGTGAGTCGGCGGGGGGGCATCCCTACGAGCAGTACTTC.

The rearrangement links TRBV28 to TRBJ2-7; D is uncertain. This CDR3 spans 12 amino acids. Trimming stripped 5 bases from V and 4 bases from J, with 9 bases between. Germline V lookup: CDR1 MDHEN, CDR2 SYDVKM. Written as DNA, the CDR3 is TGTGCCAGCAGTCGGGCTTTTTACGAGCAGTACTTC. This translates into CASSRAFYEQYF.

As for this clone: The same CDR3 is also encoded by other DNA sequences in this sample. The chain links TRBV19 to TRBJ2-1; D remains unclear. Between the trimmed V and J ends, which lost 2 bases and 4 bases, there was a span of 3 bases. The germline V gene encodes CDR1 LNHDA and CDR2 SQIVND (reference sequence). The CDR3 totals 12 residues. The CDR3 region is CASSIRYNEQFF. The CDR3 DNA sequence: TGTGCCAGTAGTATACGGTACAATGAGCAGTTCTTC.

This clone occurred once. This rearrangement joins TRBV6-5 to TRBJ2-1, with TRBD2 matching over 11 bases. Germline V CDR1 and CDR2: MNHEY, SVGAGI. The trim removed 6 bases at V and 9 bases at J, leaving 10 bases unmatched. CDR3 length equals 15 residues. The DNA of the CDR3 is TGTGCCAGCAGGCCGACTAGCGGGATGACAACTGAGCAGTTCTTC. The encoded protein is CASRPTSGMTTEQFF.

The chain combines TRBV4-1 with TRBJ1-4, with 8 bases that match TRBD1. The junction had 5 bases not matched to a gene; V was cut back by 0 bases and J by 5 bases. Germline V CDR1 and CDR2: MGHRA, YSYEKL. This CDR3 has 16 residues. CDR3 in amino acids: CASSQDFRGQNEKLFF. In DNA form, the CDR3 reads TGCGCCAGCAGCCAAGATTTCAGGGGGCAAAATGAAAAACTGTTTTTT.

V gene TRBV11-3 combines with J gene TRBJ2-5; either TRBD1 or TRBD2 may fit D (5 bases each). Germline V gives CDR1 SGHNT, CDR2 YENEEA. Trimming took 0 bases from V and 9 from J, leaving 14 bases between them. The CDR3 loop spans 14 amino acids. The CDR3 protein is CASSLDGGVESQYF. In nucleotides, the CDR3 is TGTGCCAGCAGCTTAGATGGGGGAGTCGAGTCCCAGTACTTC.

The rearrangement uses TRBV5-6 and TRBJ1-1, with TRBD1 as a possible D gene (5 bases). The CDR3 totals 15 residues. V lost 3 bases and J 1 base, leaving 13 bases between the germline ends. Germline values: CDR1 SGHDT, CDR2 YYEEEE. The CDR3 sequence is CASSSLFGGNTEAFF. CDR3 bases: TGTGCCAGCAGCTCGCTCTTTGGGGGGAACACTGAAGCTTTCTTT.

This clone was observed once. The J gene is TRBJ1-1, the V gene TRBV18, with D hard to call. Looked up from germline, CDR1 is KGHSH and CDR2 is LQKENI. This CDR3 has 14 amino acids. V lost 0 bases, J lost 6 bases, and 11 bases lay in between. The CDR3: CASSPPGVRPEAFF. Here the CDR3 DNA reads TGTGCCAGCTCACCACCCGGAGTTCGGCCTGAAGCTTTCTTT.

The chain is built from TRBV7-2 and TRBJ1-6; D not certain. This CDR3 spans 15 amino acids. V gave up 1 base and J gave up 4 bases, with 8 bases separating them. Germline V gene data show CDR1 as SGHTA and CDR2 as FQGNSA. CDR3 sequence (DNA): TGTGCCAGCAGCTTAGGGCGGATATATAATTCACCCCTCCACTTT. As protein: CASSLGRIYNSPLHF.

The chain employs TRBV5-6 and TRBJ2-7; perhaps D is TRBD1 or TRBD2 (5 bases each). Looked up from germline, CDR1 is SGHDT and CDR2 is YYEEEE. The CDR3 totals 17 residues. Between the trimmed V and J ends, which lost 4 bases and 0 bases, there was a span of 20 bases. The CDR3, as DNA: TGTGCCAGCAGCCCCGAGGGGCAGAACCTACACTCCTACGAGCAGTACTTC. The encoded protein is CASSPEGQNLHSYEQYF.

The chain is built from TRBV7-9 and TRBJ2-2, with 8 bases identical to TRBD2. This CDR3 spans 16 amino acids. The junction had 11 bases not matched to a gene; V was cut back by 5 bases and J by 6 bases. Germline assignment: CDR1 SEHNR and CDR2 FQNEAQ (reference sequence). The CDR3 nucleotides read TGTGCCAGCAGCCCCCGGGGGCGCGGGGGGTCCGGGGAGCTGTTTTTT. Translating gives CASSPRGRGGSGELFF.